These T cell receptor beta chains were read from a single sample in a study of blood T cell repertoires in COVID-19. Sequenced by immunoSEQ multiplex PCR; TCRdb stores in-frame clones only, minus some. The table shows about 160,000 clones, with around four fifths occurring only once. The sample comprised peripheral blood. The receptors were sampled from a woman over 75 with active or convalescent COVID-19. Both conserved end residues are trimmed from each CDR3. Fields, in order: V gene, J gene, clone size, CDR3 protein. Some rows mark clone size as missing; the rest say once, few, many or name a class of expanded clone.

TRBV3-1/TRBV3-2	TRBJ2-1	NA	ASSLQVNEQF
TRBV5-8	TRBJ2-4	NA	ASSYGQVAKNIQY
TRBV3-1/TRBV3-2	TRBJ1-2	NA	ASSQATRGGGYT
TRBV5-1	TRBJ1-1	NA	ASSPPGGGRAF
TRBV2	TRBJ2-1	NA	ASREGTAYNEQF
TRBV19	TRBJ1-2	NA	ASSSQNYGYT
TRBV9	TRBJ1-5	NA	ASSAGTGGARQPQH
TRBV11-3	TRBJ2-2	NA	ASRGGHGTTTGELF
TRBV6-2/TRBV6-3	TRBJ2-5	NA	ASSRPGGLAETQY
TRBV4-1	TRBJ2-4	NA	ASQGQGEGNIQY
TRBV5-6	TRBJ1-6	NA	ASTLEGGDNSPLH
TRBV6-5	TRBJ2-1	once	ASGDTLANEQF
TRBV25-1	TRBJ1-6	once	ASSRDSNSPLH
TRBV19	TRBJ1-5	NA	ASSIEGTTSNQPQH
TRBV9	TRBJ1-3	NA	ASSFSTVGSGNTIY
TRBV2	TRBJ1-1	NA	ASSPRQGTNTEAF
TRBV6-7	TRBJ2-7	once	ASSWTGTPYEQY
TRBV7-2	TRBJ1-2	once	ASSLDLASLHGYT
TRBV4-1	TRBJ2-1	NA	ASSHGRDFYNEQF
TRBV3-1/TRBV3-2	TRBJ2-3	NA	ASSQDLGGPLPDTQY
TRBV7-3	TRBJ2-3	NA	ASSLTGTGRSDTQY
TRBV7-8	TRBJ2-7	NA	ASSLATSGGAHEQY
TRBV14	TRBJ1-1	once	ASSHRVTEAF
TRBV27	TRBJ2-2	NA	ASSSTGRGAPGELF
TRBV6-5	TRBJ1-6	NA	ASSFQRNSPLH
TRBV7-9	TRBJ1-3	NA	ASSFPGQSSGNTIY
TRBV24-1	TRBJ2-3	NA	ATSDPAGGAGTDTQY
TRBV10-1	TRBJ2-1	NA	ASSLGSNNEQF
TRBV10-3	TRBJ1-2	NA	AISEGVDYGYT
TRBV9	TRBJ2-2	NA	ASSPHRGLVNTGELF
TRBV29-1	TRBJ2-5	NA	SVETSGGKTQY
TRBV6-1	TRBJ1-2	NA	ASSASQLAGEYGYT
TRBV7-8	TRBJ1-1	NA	ASSLGVGAF
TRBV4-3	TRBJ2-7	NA	ASSQTTAPRAYEQY
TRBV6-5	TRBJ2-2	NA	ASAERGAFTGELF
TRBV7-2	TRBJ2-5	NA	ASSSLSPGQGETQY
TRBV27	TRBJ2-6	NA	ATSKGSGANVLT
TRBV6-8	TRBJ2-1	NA	ASRHPGQRSSQF
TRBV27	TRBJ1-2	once	ASSPTGANSYGYT
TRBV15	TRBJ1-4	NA	ATRRQVNEKLF
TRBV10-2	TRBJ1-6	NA	ASIKQGDYNSPLH
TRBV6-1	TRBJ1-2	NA	ASSEGAGRDYGYT
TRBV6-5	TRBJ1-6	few	ASSLDRGNSPLH
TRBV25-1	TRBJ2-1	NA	ASSELGTGGYEQF
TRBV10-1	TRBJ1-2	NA	ASSDGKRGYT
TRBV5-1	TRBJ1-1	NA	ASSSPGEGREAF
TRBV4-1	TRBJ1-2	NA	ASSQDSGEGYT
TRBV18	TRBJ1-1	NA	ASSPGTGRRTEAF
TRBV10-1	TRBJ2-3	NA	ARPVTGEDTDTQY
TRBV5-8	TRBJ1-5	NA	ASTSTGGWGNQPQH
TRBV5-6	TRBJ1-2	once	ASSPGGSVYGYT